This TCR beta chain was documented in a study of blood T cells in healthy people across ages. Whole-study findings and limits: A strong correlation was seen between TCR beta diversity and naive T cell percentage.

Worth noting for this clonotype: Its specificity is unknown.

The germline V gene encodes CDR1 SEHNR and CDR2 FQNEAQ (reference sequence). After removal of 5 bases from V and 2 bases from J, the junction contained 11 bases not matched to a gene. This CDR3 has 17 amino acids. Then a second PCR, running roughly 7 to 11 cycles, was carried out with a sample-barcoded 5' primer and a J-beta primer mix. A 12-random-nucleotide template-switch adaptor tagged each cDNA molecule. TCRdb passed the 5' RACE reads through MiXCR, listing each CDR3 protein once. In the table there are hundreds of thousands of distinct CDR3 sequences, around 45% of which are singletons. Isolated per sample were at least 7 million PBMCs.

The clonotype comes from a man between 60 and 70 years old in good health. The sequencing input was blood. The rearrangement uses TRBV7-9 and TRBJ2-3; 9 bases are shared with TRBD1. The CDR3 sequence: CASSPPGTGHDTDTQYF. CDR3 in DNA: TGTGCCAGCAGCCCCCCTGGGACAGGGCATGACACAGATACGCAGTATTTT.